At least ten counts were recorded for the clone carrying this T cell receptor (beta chain). Purified naive CD4+ T cells were depleted of CD25+ Tregs. TCRdb reprocessed the 5' RACE reads with MiXCR, giving one entry per CDR3 protein. The sample lists roughly 56,000 distinct CDR3 sequences, more than 25% occurring once. This CDR3 region has 18 residues. V gave up 5 bases and J gave up 1 base, with 21 bases separating them. CDR1 and CDR2 from the germline V gene are SGHTA and FQGTGA. V gene TRBV7-3 combines with J gene TRBJ2-1; perhaps TRBD1 as D (5 bases). The TCR sequence derives from a female donor with breast cancer. Specimen: tumor-infiltrating naive CD4+ T cells sorted from the breast tumor. Subset denoted: naive CD4+ T cells, CD4+CD45RA+CD25-. The CDR3 coding sequence is TGTGCCAGCAGCCAGGCCGCAGGCCGAAAGGGGTCCTACAATGAGCAGTTCTTC. This gives the protein CASSQAAGRKGSYNEQFF.